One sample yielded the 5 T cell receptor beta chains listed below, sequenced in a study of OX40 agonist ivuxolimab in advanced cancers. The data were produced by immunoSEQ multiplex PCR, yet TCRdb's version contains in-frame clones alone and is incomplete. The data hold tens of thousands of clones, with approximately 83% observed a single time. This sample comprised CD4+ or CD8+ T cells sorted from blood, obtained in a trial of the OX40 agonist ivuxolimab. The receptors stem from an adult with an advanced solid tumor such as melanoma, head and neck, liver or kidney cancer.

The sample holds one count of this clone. In DNA, the CDR3 is TGTGCCAGCAGCGTCCATACTCGTCCCTTCTCGCAGTATTTT. This sequence encodes CASSVHTRPFSQYF. This rearrangement joins TRBV9 to TRBJ2-3; D gene ambiguous. Germline CDR1 is SGDLS and CDR2 is YYNGEE. This CDR3 has 14 amino acids. V shed 2 bases and J shed 10 bases, with 17 bases lying between them.

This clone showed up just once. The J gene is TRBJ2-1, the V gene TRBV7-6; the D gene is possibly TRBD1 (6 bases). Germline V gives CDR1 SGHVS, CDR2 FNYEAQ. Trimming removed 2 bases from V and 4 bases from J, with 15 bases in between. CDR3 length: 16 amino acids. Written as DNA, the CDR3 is TGTGCCAGCAGCTTACGGGCACAGGGATCTTACAATGAGCAGTTCTTC. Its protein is CASSLRAQGSYNEQFF.

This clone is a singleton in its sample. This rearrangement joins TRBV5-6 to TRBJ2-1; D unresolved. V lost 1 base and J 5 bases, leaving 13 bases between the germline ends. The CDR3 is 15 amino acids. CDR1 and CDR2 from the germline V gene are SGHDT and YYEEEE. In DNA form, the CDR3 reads TGTGCCAGCAGCTTGTACTCAGGCGGAAACAATGAGCAGTTCTTC. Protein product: CASSLYSGGNNEQFF.

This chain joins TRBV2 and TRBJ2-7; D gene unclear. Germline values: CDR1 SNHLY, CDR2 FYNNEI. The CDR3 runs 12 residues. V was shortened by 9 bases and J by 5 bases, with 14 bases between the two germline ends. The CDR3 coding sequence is TGTGCCAGACGAATGCCGGGCCACGAGCAGTACTTC. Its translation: CARRMPGHEQYF. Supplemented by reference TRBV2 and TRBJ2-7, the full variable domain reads EPEVTQTPSHQVTQMGQEVILRCVPISNHLYFYWYRQILGQKVEFLVSFYNNEISEKSEIFDDQFSVERPDGSNFTLKIRSTKLEDSAMYFCARRMPGHEQYFGPGTRLTVT.

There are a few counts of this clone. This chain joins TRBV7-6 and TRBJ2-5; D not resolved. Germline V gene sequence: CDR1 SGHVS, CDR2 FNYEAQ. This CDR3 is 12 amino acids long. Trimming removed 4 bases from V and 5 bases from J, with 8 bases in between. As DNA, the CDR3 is TGTGCCAGCAGCTCAATCGGGGAGACCCAGTACTTC. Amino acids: CASSSIGETQYF.